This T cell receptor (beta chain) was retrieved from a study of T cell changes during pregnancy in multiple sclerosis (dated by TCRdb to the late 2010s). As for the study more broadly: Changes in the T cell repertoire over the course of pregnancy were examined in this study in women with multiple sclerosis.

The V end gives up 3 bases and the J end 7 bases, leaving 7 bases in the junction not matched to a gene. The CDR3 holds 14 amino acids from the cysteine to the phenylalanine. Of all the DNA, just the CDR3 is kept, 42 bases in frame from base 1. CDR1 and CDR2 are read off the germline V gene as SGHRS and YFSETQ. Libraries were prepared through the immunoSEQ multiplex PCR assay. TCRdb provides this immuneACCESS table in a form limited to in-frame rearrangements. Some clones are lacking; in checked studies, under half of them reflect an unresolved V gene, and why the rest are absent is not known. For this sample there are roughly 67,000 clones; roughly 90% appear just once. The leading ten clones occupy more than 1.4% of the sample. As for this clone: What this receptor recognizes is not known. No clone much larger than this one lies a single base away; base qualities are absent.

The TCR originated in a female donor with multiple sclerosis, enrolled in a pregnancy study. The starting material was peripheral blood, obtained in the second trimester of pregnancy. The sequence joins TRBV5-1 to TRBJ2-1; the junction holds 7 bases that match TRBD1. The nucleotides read TGCGCCAGCAGCTCGACCTTGGACAGGAATGAGCAGTTCTTC. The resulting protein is CASSSTLDRNEQFF.